This T cell receptor (beta chain) was identified during a study of shared clonotypes between healthy human individuals. The CDR3 spans 12 residues. Germline V gene data show CDR1 as MNHNY and CDR2 as SVGAGI (reference sequence). Trimming removed 4 bases from V and 2 bases from J, with 6 bases in between. This clone was counted a few times. Sequencing used immunoSEQ multiplex PCR; TCRdb keeps in-frame clones, though not all of them. Of fewer than 600,000 clones in the sample, approximately 79% were seen once. The sequence derives from a woman aged 35 to 49 in good health. Some clones in this sample may be carry-over from other donors' samples. This chain joins TRBV6-6 and TRBJ2-7; D is uncertain. Material: PBMCs. The CDR3 DNA sequence: TGTGCCAGCAGTTCCTCGACCTACGAGCAGTACTTC. This codes for CASSSSTYEQYF.